The 9 T cell receptor beta chains below were found in one sample sequenced in a study of monozygotic twins with inflammatory bowel disease. Reprocessing the 5' RACE reads, TCRdb reports a single entry for every CDR3 protein and omits DNA. The table counts some 150,000 distinct CDR3 sequences; over 1% lies in the top ten. Sequencing used blood. The receptors were gathered from a human donor with ulcerative colitis or Crohn's disease, or a healthy co-twin of an affected twin (not recorded which).

The chain joins TRBV10-3 to TRBJ1-4. From germline, CDR1 is ENHRY and CDR2 SYGVKD. This CDR3 region has 14 residues. CDR3: CAISSGMEGEKLFF.

The gene calls are TRBV29-1 and TRBJ1-2. Germline V CDR1 and CDR2: SQVTM, ANQGSEA. The CDR3 is made up of 12 amino acids. The CDR3: CSVTEFRYGYTF.

The J gene is TRBJ2-1, the V gene TRBV7-2. This CDR3 has 15 amino acids. CDR1 is SGHTA and CDR2 is FQGNSA in the germline V gene. The chain's CDR3 is CASVTFGSSYNEQFF.

The chain joins TRBV10-3 to TRBJ1-3. Germline V CDR1 and CDR2: ENHRY, SYGVKD. The CDR3 covers 17 residues. CDR3 in amino acids: CAISESTDSSSGNTIYF.

CDR3 loop: CASSFSGGQGTDTQYF. This rearrangement joins TRBV7-9 to TRBJ2-3; TCRdb gives TRBD1 as the D gene, but with no DNA this cannot be confirmed. The CDR3 covers 16 residues. Germline CDR1 reads SEHNR; CDR2 reads FQNEAQ (reference sequence).

The J gene is TRBJ1-1, the V gene TRBV7-3; TCRdb's assignment of TRBD1 cannot be checked, as there is no DNA. In germline, CDR1 is SGHTA, CDR2 FQGTGA. The CDR3 spans 16 residues. CDR3 residues: CASSLIGGGKGAEAFF.

This chain links TRBV4-3 with TRBJ2-2; TCRdb designates TRBD2, a call that cannot be tested without DNA. Germline V gene data show CDR1 as LGHNA and CDR2 as YSLEER. CDR3 length equals 17 residues. CDR3 amino acids: CASSQDALAGHTGELFF.

V and J are TRBV29-1 and TRBJ2-7; lacking DNA, the TRBD2 call made by TCRdb goes unchecked. This CDR3 region has 16 residues. Germline values: CDR1 SQVTM, CDR2 ANQGSEA. This CDR3 is CSVELASGKKAYEQYF.

V gene TRBV6-6 combines with J gene TRBJ1-4. CDR3 size: 11 residues. The germline V gene encodes CDR1 MNHNY and CDR2 SVGAGI (reference sequence). The CDR3 loop reads CASNSNEKLFF.